The 4 T cell receptor beta chains in this list originate from one sample, sequenced in a study of blood T cell repertoires in COVID-19 (dated by TCRdb to about 2020). Library preparation was by the immunoSEQ multiplex PCR assay. As stored in TCRdb, this immuneACCESS dataset retains in-frame rearrangements with V and J assigned. A fraction of the clones does not appear; measured against another copy, unresolved V genes explain less than half of the discrepancy, and the remainder lacks a known reason. The sample table shows approximately 330,000 clones, and approximately 88% are seen once. Of the sample, 9.9% is held by the ten largest clones. What was sequenced was peripheral blood. Every receptor here comes from a man aged 25 to 45 with COVID-19, enrolled during active disease.

The J gene is TRBJ1-6, the V gene TRBV5-4; D ambiguous. This CDR3 contains 14 residues. The germline V and J ends were trimmed by 1 base and 7 bases, with 9 bases remaining between them. The germline gives CDR1 SGHNT, CDR2 YYREEE (reference sequence). In nucleotides, the CDR3 is TGTGCCAGCAGCTTGTCCGGGTACAATTCACCCCTCCACTTT. This translates into CASSLSGYNSPLHF.

This chain links TRBV25-1 with TRBJ2-7; 7 positions match TRBD1. V trimming: 4 bases; J trimming: 5 bases; junction bases outside the gene matches: 5. From germline, CDR1 is MGHDK and CDR2 SYGVNS. The CDR3 contains 13 residues. The CDR3 DNA reads as TGTGCCAGCAGTGTCCTGAGGGGGCACGAGCAGTACTTC. Protein sequence: CASSVLRGHEQYF.

The chain links TRBV12-3 or TRBV12-4 to TRBJ2-5, with a possible D match to TRBD1 (6 bases). CDR3 length: 12 residues. Trimming stripped 6 bases from V and 9 bases from J, with 14 bases between. The CDR3, as DNA: TGTGCCAGCAGCTCCCAGGGGACGGCCCAGTACTTC. This codes for CASSSQGTAQYF.

The J gene is TRBJ1-5, the V gene TRBV4-3, with TRBD1 matching 10 bases. V trimming: 4 bases; J trimming: 4 bases; junction bases outside the gene matches: 4. The CDR3 is made up of 15 amino acids. CDR1 and CDR2 from the germline V gene are LGHNA and YSLEER. CDR3 coding DNA: TGCGCCAGCAGCCCTGACAGGGGGCAGAATCAGCCCCAGCATTTT. Translated: CASSPDRGQNQPQHF.